This T cell receptor (beta chain) originates from a study of CD8+ T cells in alopecia areata. Trimming cost V 1 base and J 7 bases, with 2 bases left between them. The CDR3 runs to 12 residues. Germline V gene data show CDR1 as MNHEY and CDR2 as SMNVEV (reference sequence). As the sequencing template, cDNA was produced by extracting RNA and reverse transcribing it. Clones were sequenced by immunoSEQ multiplex PCR, and TCRdb holds only the in-frame ones, with some missing. The table has tens of thousands of clones, roughly 60% seen once. Sorted populations comprised CD4+ and CD8+ T cells obtained from PBMCs. General study results and limits: Relative to mice, TCR sharing across patients was less clear, a difference possibly HLA-related.

As regards this clone: Antigen unknown.

The source material was CD8+ T cells sorted from blood, sampled at week 0. The rearrangement joins TRBV27 to TRBJ1-6, with D unclear. This sequence originates from a human donor with alopecia areata. DNA for the CDR3: TGTGCCAGCAGTTTATGGAATTCACCCCTCCACTTT. As protein: CASSLWNSPLHF.